Following are 8 T cell receptor beta chains from one sample sequenced in a study of vaccination and CD4 T cells after COVID-19. Cultured CD4+ T cell DNA underwent sequencing with the Oncomine TCR Beta short-read assay. TCRdb ran MiXCR on the PCR reads and lists one entry per CDR3 protein. Here the sample spans 17,000 or so distinct CDR3 sequences, 38% being singletons. Noted treatment: approximately 11-day PBMC culture with coronavirus spike peptide pools or control peptides (ViraFEST assay). Antigen specificity for these receptors is unknown. Sequenced material: CD4+ T cells from blood, cultured in vitro. The receptors derive from a human donor who had recovered from COVID-19.

This chain joins TRBV19 and TRBJ2-3; a possible D gene is TRBD2 (5 bases). Trimming took 3 bases from V and 0 from J, leaving 10 bases between them. From germline, CDR1 is LNHDA and CDR2 SQIVND (reference sequence). This CDR3 spans 15 amino acids. The CDR3 sequence is CASSIRDTSTDTQYF. The CDR3 DNA sequence: TGTGCCAGTAGTATCCGGGATACTAGCACAGATACGCAGTATTTT.

This rearrangement joins TRBV5-4 to TRBJ2-3, with D possibly being TRBD2 (6 bases). Germline V gene sequence: CDR1 SGHNT, CDR2 YYREEE (reference sequence). V lost 2 bases, J lost 5 bases, and 18 bases lay in between. This CDR3 region has 16 residues. Here the CDR3 reads CASSLDSLGRGDTQYF. CDR3 nucleotide sequence: TGTGCCAGCAGCTTAGACTCGCTGGGGCGGGGAGATACGCAGTATTTT.

This chain joins TRBV7-9 and TRBJ1-6, with 7 bases matching TRBD1. The ends lost 5 bases at V and 5 bases at J; junction bases unmatched: 6. Germline-derived CDR1 and CDR2 are SEHNR and FQNEAQ (reference sequence). The CDR3 is made up of 15 amino acids. CDR3 DNA sequence: TGTGCCAGCAGCCCCCTACAGGGGAATAATTCACCCCTCCACTTT. This encodes CASSPLQGNNSPLHF.

This rearrangement joins TRBV7-2 to TRBJ1-1; 8 bases align to TRBD1. CDR1 is SGHTA and CDR2 is FQGNSA in the germline V gene. Trimming at V came to 2 bases and at J to 5 bases, leaving 10 bases not matched to a gene. This CDR3 is built from 16 residues. CDR3 in DNA: TGTGCCAGCAGCTTATTTCAGGGGGCTGGGAAAACTGAAGCTTTCTTT. It specifies CASSLFQGAGKTEAFF.

This clonotype was observed a handful of times. The chain combines TRBV7-3 with TRBJ2-2; 13 bases are shared with TRBD2. Germline trimming cut 5 bases from V and 7 bases from J; bases unmatched to any gene: 7. The CDR3 has 16 amino acids. The germline V gene encodes CDR1 SGHTA and CDR2 FQGTGA. The CDR3 protein is CASSRTGTSGVGELFF. CDR3 bases: TGTGCCAGCAGCCGAACCGGGACTAGCGGGGTCGGGGAGCTGTTTTTT. The full variable domain, with the rest looked up from reference TRBV7-3 and TRBJ2-2, is GAGVSQTPSNKVTEKGKYVELRCDPISGHTALYWYRQSLGQGPEFLIYFQGTGAADDSGLPNDRFFAVRPEGSVSTLKIQRTERGDSAVYLCASSRTGTSGVGELFFGEGSRLTVL.

The chain links TRBV10-3 to TRBJ1-1; D perhaps matches TRBD1 (6 bases). From germline, CDR1 is ENHRY and CDR2 SYGVKD. Between the trimmed V and J ends, which lost 8 bases and 5 bases, there was a span of 15 bases. The CDR3 runs 13 residues. CDR3 region: CAISRGEGTEAFF. DNA of the CDR3: TGTGCCATCTCGAGGGGGGAAGGGACTGAAGCTTTCTTT.

This clonotype was observed a handful of times. The gene calls are TRBV6-5 and TRBJ1-1; a possible D gene is TRBD1 (6 bases). The V gene's germline CDR1 is MNHEY and CDR2 SVGAGI. The CDR3 is made up of 19 amino acids. Trimming removed 0 bases from V and 1 base from J, with 21 bases in between. CDR3 sequence: CASSYSREDFDRRNTEAFF. The CDR3 bases are TGTGCCAGCAGTTACTCAAGGGAAGATTTTGACAGGAGGAACACTGAAGCTTTCTTT.

The genes are TRBV10-3 and TRBJ2-1; perhaps D is TRBD1 or TRBD2 (5 bases each). Germline V lookup: CDR1 ENHRY, CDR2 SYGVKD. V was pared by 10 bases and J by 3 bases, with 19 bases between. This CDR3 is 15 amino acids long. CDR3 DNA sequence: TGTGCCACTTTTCCGGGGCCCGGGAACTACAATGAGCAGTTCTTC. Translation: CATFPGPGNYNEQFF.